The 23 T cell receptor beta chains given below trace back to one sample, sequenced in a study of T cell responses to AZD1222 COVID-19 vaccine. Clones were sequenced by immunoSEQ multiplex PCR, and TCRdb holds only the in-frame ones, with some missing. The table has 120,000 to 150,000 clones, roughly 93% seen once. The input for sequencing was peripheral blood, taken 28 days after the second AZD1222 dose. The receptors here all came from an adult who received the AZD1222 COVID-19 vaccine.

The chain is built from TRBV12-5 and TRBJ2-1; tentatively, D is TRBD1 (5 bases). This CDR3 has 15 amino acids. CDR1 LGHNT and CDR2 FRNRAP come from the germline V gene. The germline V and J ends were trimmed by 6 bases and 5 bases, with 17 bases remaining between them. This CDR3 is CASGPGHSKNNEQFF. As DNA, the CDR3 is TGTGCTAGTGGCCCCGGACATAGCAAGAACAATGAGCAGTTCTTC.

The gene calls are TRBV9 and TRBJ1-2; TRBD1 agrees at 12 bases. Germline lookup yields CDR1 SGDLS and CDR2 YYNGEE. With V trimmed by 2 bases and J by 5 bases, 4 bases remained unmatched. This CDR3 has 15 residues. The CDR3 DNA is TGTGCCAGCAGCGTGCGGGGACAGGGGGCGTATGGCTACACCTTC. Its translation: CASSVRGQGAYGYTF.

The J gene is TRBJ1-2, the V gene TRBV6-6; D remains ambiguous. Trimming shortened V by 4 bases and J by 4 bases, and 13 bases separated the two germline ends. The CDR3 is 14 amino acids. Germline V CDR1 and CDR2: MNHNY, SVGAGI (reference sequence). The CDR3 bases are TGTGCCAGCAGTTCAGGACGGACGCCCTATGGCTACACCTTC. As protein: CASSSGRTPYGYTF.

The CDR3 loop is CAIADIISNQPQHF. Here the CDR3 DNA reads TGTGCCATCGCGGACATCATTTCCAATCAGCCCCAGCATTTT. The V gene is TRBV10-3, the J gene TRBJ1-5; tentative D call: TRBD1 (5 bases). V was shortened by 8 bases and J by 3 bases, with 14 bases between the two germline ends. Per the germline V gene, CDR1 is ENHRY and CDR2 is SYGVKD. This CDR3 contains 14 residues.

This chain uses TRBV6-5 with TRBJ2-7; D is unresolved. From germline, CDR1 is MNHEY and CDR2 SVGAGI. The V end was cut by 5 bases, the J end by 4 bases, with 3 bases between. The CDR3 loop spans 10 amino acids. CDR3 in DNA: TGTGCCAGCAGTCGGTACGAGCAGTACTTC. It codes for CASSRYEQYF.

This sequence joins TRBV19 and TRBJ1-2, with D unresolved. Trimming removed 6 bases from V and 4 bases from J, with 18 bases in between. There are 15 residues in the CDR3. Germline assignment: CDR1 LNHDA and CDR2 SQIVND (reference sequence). CDR3 sequence (DNA): TGTGCCAGTAGCCGAAACTCGGCAGGACGCTATGGCTACACCTTC. This sequence encodes CASSRNSAGRYGYTF.

The chain combines TRBV6-1 with TRBJ1-6; the D gene is possibly TRBD1 (5 bases). The CDR3 is 15 amino acids. The ends were cut back, 2 bases at V and 4 bases at J, with 9 bases in the middle. CDR1 and CDR2 (germline): MNHNS, SASEGT. This chain's CDR3 is CASSELGAYNSPLHF. The CDR3 DNA sequence: TGTGCCAGCAGTGAACTCGGGGCGTATAATTCACCCCTCCACTTT.

The chain carries TRBV7-9 and TRBJ1-1; D remains ambiguous. Germline V lookup: CDR1 SEHNR, CDR2 FQNEAQ (reference sequence). Trimming left V 4 bases short and J 0 bases short, with 12 bases between. CDR3 length: 15 amino acids. CDR3 coding DNA: TGTGCCAGCAGCTCGCGGTGGGCCATGAACACTGAAGCTTTCTTT. Its translation is CASSSRWAMNTEAFF.

The CDR3 DNA reads as TGTGCCAGTACCATTACCGGCGCGGCTGGTGGAAACACCATATATTTT. This codes for CASTITGAAGGNTIYF. J is TRBJ1-3 and V is TRBV19; D ambiguous. This CDR3 comprises 16 residues. Per germline, CDR1 LNHDA and CDR2 SQIVND (reference sequence). V dropped 7 bases and J dropped 3 bases, with 19 bases sitting between them.

The CDR3 reads CASGDGATDTQYF. The CDR3, as DNA: TGCGCCAGCGGGGACGGAGCCACAGATACGCAGTATTTT. The chain carries TRBV5-1 and TRBJ2-3, with D perhaps given as TRBD1 or TRBD2 (5 bases each). The CDR3 runs to 13 residues. CDR1 and CDR2 from the germline V gene are SGHRS and YFSETQ. Trimming removed 7 bases at V and 2 bases at J, with 11 bases between.

The chain carries TRBV5-1 and TRBJ1-6, with 7 bases identical to TRBD1. The CDR3 runs to 14 residues. Germline V CDR1 and CDR2: SGHRS, YFSETQ. V dropped 5 bases and J dropped 6; count of bases not matched to a gene: 5. CDR3: CASRLDRANSPLHF. CDR3 nucleotide sequence: TGCGCCAGCAGACTCGACAGGGCTAATTCACCCCTCCACTTT.

The chain uses TRBV5-1 and TRBJ2-1; D not certain. The CDR3 covers 15 residues. The ends were cut back, 5 bases at V and 0 bases at J, with 12 bases in the middle. Germline values: CDR1 SGHRS, CDR2 YFSETQ. The CDR3 protein is CASRNDPSSYNEQFF. CDR3 nucleotide sequence: TGCGCCAGCAGGAATGATCCGAGCTCCTACAATGAGCAGTTCTTC. Looking up the rest from reference TRBV5-1 and TRBJ2-1 gives the full variable domain: KAGVTQTPRYLIKTRGQQVTLSCSPISGHRSVSWYQQTPGQGLQFLFEYFSETQRNKGNFPGRFSGRQFSNSRSEMNVSTLELGDSALYLCASRNDPSSYNEQFFGPGTRLTVL.

The chain combines TRBV6-5 with TRBJ1-1; no definite D call. The CDR3 loop spans 13 amino acids. CDR1 and CDR2 (germline): MNHEY, SVGAGI. V dropped 6 bases and J dropped 6 bases, with 14 bases sitting between them. In nucleotides, the CDR3 is TGTGCCAGCAGGAGAGTTCGGTGGGCTGAAGCTTTCTTT. Translation: CASRRVRWAEAFF.

This rearrangement joins TRBV27 to TRBJ2-5, with D tentatively TRBD2 (7 bases). V gave up 0 bases and J gave up 5 bases, with 13 bases separating them. This CDR3 has 15 amino acids. Looked up from germline, CDR1 is MNHEY and CDR2 is SMNVEV (reference sequence). The CDR3 here is CASSLSGGLGETQYF. The CDR3 DNA is TGTGCCAGCAGTTTATCGGGGGGGCTGGGGGAGACCCAGTACTTC.

V usage is TRBV3-1 (or the pseudogene TRBV3-2) and J usage is TRBJ2-6, with 10 bases lining up with TRBD1. Germline lookup yields CDR1 LGHDT and CDR2 YNNKEL (reference sequence). This CDR3 is built from 17 residues. Trimming cost V 7 bases and J 0 bases; bases outside gene matches: 6. The CDR3 region has the DNA TGTGCCAGCACTCTGGGACAGGGGATCTCTGGGGCCAACGTCCTGACTTTC. It specifies CASTLGQGISGANVLTF.

V gene TRBV2 combines with J gene TRBJ2-7; weak D call: TRBD1 (6 bases). The ends were cut back, 5 bases at V and 1 base at J, with 9 bases in the middle. Germline V gene data show CDR1 as SNHLY and CDR2 as FYNNEI. CDR3 length: 13 amino acids. The CDR3 coding sequence is TGTGCCAGCAGTAAACAGGGATCCTACGAGCAGTACTTC. Translating gives CASSKQGSYEQYF.

This rearrangement joins TRBV18 to TRBJ2-1; possibly TRBD1 for D (6 bases). Germline assignment: CDR1 KGHSH and CDR2 LQKENI. With 5 bases removed from V and 7 bases from J, the gap between germline ends came to 12 bases. The CDR3 runs 13 residues. CDR3 nucleotide sequence: TGTGCCAGCTCATCAGGGGATAGGAATGAGCAGTTCTTC. Translated, it gives CASSSGDRNEQFF.

Of note for this clone: This sample also contains other DNA sequences that code for the same CDR3. V and J are TRBV29-1 and TRBJ1-2; 9 positions match TRBD1. The V gene end was trimmed by 6 bases and the J gene end by 8 bases; junction bases not matched to a gene: 7. Germline CDR1 SQVTM, CDR2 ANQGSEA. The CDR3 sequence is 12 residues long. CDR3: CSVGQGSGGYTF. CDR3 in DNA: TGCAGCGTGGGACAGGGCTCTGGAGGCTACACCTTC.

A few counts support this clone. The chain joins TRBV7-3 to TRBJ2-2; a weak D match, TRBD2 (5 bases). V was shortened by 6 bases and J by 6 bases, with 11 bases between the two germline ends. Germline-derived CDR1 and CDR2 are SGHTA and FQGTGA. CDR3 length equals 13 residues. The CDR3 DNA reads as TGTGCCAGCAGTCGGGGTATCCCCGGGGAGCTGTTTTTT. This translates into CASSRGIPGELFF.

This clone was recorded once. The chain uses TRBV7-7 and TRBJ2-7, with D tentatively TRBD2 (6 bases). This CDR3 is built from 13 residues. Germline V gene data show CDR1 as SSHAT and CDR2 as FNYEAQ (reference sequence). The CDR3 is CASGSRRGAEQYF. Here the CDR3 DNA reads TGTGCTAGCGGCTCCCGGAGGGGTGCCGAGCAGTACTTC. Complete variable domain (other parts from reference TRBV7-7 and TRBJ2-7): GAGVSQSPRYKVTKRGQDVTLRCDPISSHATLYWYQQALGQGPEFLTYFNYEAQPDKSGLPSDRFSAERPEGSISTLTIQRTEQRDSAMYRCASGSRRGAEQYFGPGTRLTVT.

The CDR3 DNA reads as TGTGCCAGTAGTATTCGGGGGCCAGCCACCGGGGAGCTGTTTTTT. Amino acids: CASSIRGPATGELFF. This sequence joins TRBV19 and TRBJ2-2, with D tentatively TRBD1 or TRBD2 (6 bases each). Germline-derived CDR1 and CDR2 are LNHDA and SQIVND (reference sequence). V lost 3 bases, J lost 4 bases, and 12 bases lay in between. The CDR3 is 15 residues long.

The gene calls are TRBV6-5 and TRBJ2-7; a weak D match, TRBD1 (6 bases). Per germline, CDR1 MNHEY and CDR2 SVGAGI. The CDR3 has 14 residues. V lost 6 bases, J lost 5 bases, and 17 bases lay in between. CDR3 coding DNA: TGTGCCAGCAGGGCCCGGACAGCCCCCCACGAGCAGTACTTC. Encoded protein: CASRARTAPHEQYF.

The chain is built from TRBV4-1 and TRBJ1-3; 9 positions match TRBD1. J lost 2 bases, V lost 1 base, and 6 bases had no gene match. Germline CDR1 is MGHRA and CDR2 is YSYEKL. CDR3 length: 17 residues. The CDR3 spells CASSQGGTGTAGNTIYF. CDR3 DNA sequence: TGCGCCAGCAGCCAAGGCGGGACAGGGACTGCTGGAAACACCATATATTTT.